These T cell receptor beta chains were read from a single sample in a study of T-cell reconstitution after alpha-beta-depleted transplantation in children. TCRdb ran MiXCR on the PCR reads and lists one entry per CDR3 protein. The repertoire holds approximately 240,000 distinct CDR3 sequences, 9.7% seen once, with about 4.8% in the top ten. Source: PBMCs from the stem cell graft donor, taken from the stem cell graft. These receptor sequences come from a human donor who donated a stem cell graft to a child with SCID. The CDR3 runs from the conserved cysteine through the conserved F or W. The D gene is left open where the match is weak. Not every row has a clone size; where given, it reads once, few, many or a size class.

V	size	D	J	DNA	CDR3
TRBV21-1	many	-	TRBJ1-1	TGTGCCAGCAGTGGGGGGGAACCGAACACTGAAGCTTTCTTT	CASSGGEPNTEAFF
TRBV20-1	many	-	TRBJ2-5	TGCAGTGCTCGGGATGGGAAAACCCAGTACTTC	CSARDGKTQYF
TRBV5-1	many	-	TRBJ1-1	TGCGCCAGCAGCGTAGCATCAGACACTGAAGCTTTCTTT	CASSVASDTEAFF
TRBV20-1	few	TRBD1	TRBJ1-2	TGCAGTGCTAGAGACATGGACAGGGGTAACTATGGCTACACCTTC	CSARDMDRGNYGYTF
TRBV24-1	many	TRBD1	TRBJ2-1	TGTGCCACCAGTGATTTTAGAGGACGGGACAGTTACAATGAGCAGTTCTTC	CATSDFRGRDSYNEQFF
TRBV7-6	-	-	TRBJ2-5	TGTGCCAGCAGCTTAGGTGTAAACCAAGAGACCCAGTACTTC	CASSLGVNQETQYF
TRBV3-1	many	-	TRBJ2-7	TGTGCCAGCAGCCAAGGAACAGGGCGCTCCTACGAGCAGTACTTC	CASSQGTGRSYEQYF
TRBV4-1	many	-	TRBJ1-4	TGCGCCAGCAGACCCCCGGCAACTAATGAAAAACTGTTTTTT	CASRPPATNEKLFF
TRBV12-3/TRBV12-4	many	TRBD2	TRBJ2-1	TGTGCCAGCAGTTTAGGGCTAGCGGGGGGACTCACTGAGCAGTTCTTC	CASSLGLAGGLTEQFF
TRBV28	many	-	TRBJ2-7	TGTGCCAGCAGTTTATTCAGCTCCTACGAGCAGTACTTC	CASSLFSSYEQYF
TRBV12-3/TRBV12-4	many	TRBD1	TRBJ1-2	TGTGCCAGCCGGCCCCGGGACGGACCAGGGGGCTATGGCTACACCTTC	CASRPRDGPGGYGYTF
TRBV7-2	few	-	TRBJ1-3	TGTGCCAGCAGCTTAGTATACTACCCCGGAAACACCATATATTTT	CASSLVYYPGNTIYF
TRBV6-1	many	TRBD1	TRBJ2-2	TGTGCCAGCACCCTAACAGGGGGCAGCGGGGAGCTGTTTTTT	CASTLTGGSGELFF
TRBV5-6	many	TRBD2	TRBJ2-3	TGTGCCAGCAGCCCCGGACTAGACACAGATACGCAGTATTTT	CASSPGLDTDTQYF
TRBV10-3	many	-	TRBJ1-1	TGTGCCATCAGTGAGTCGACTTCGAACACTGAAGCTTTCTTT	CAISESTSNTEAFF
TRBV5-1	many	-	TRBJ1-6	TGCGCCAGCAGCTTGGCATCGGGTACCCCTAATTCACCCCTCCACTTT	CASSLASGTPNSPLHF
TRBV3-1	many	TRBD1	TRBJ2-3	TGTGCCAGCAGCCGAGCGACAGGGGGCACAGATACGCAGTATTTT	CASSRATGGTDTQYF
TRBV6-1	many	-	TRBJ2-7	TGTGCCACCCAAGTAGGGGCGTACGACGAGCAGTACTTC	CATQVGAYDEQYF
TRBV20-1	many	TRBD1	TRBJ1-1	TGCAGTGCTAGCGGACAGGGTTTGGGGGCTTTCTTT	CSASGQGLGAFF
TRBV6-5	many	-	TRBJ1-4	TGTGCCAGCAGTTACTCAGGGGGGATTGAAAAACTGTTTTTT	CASSYSGGIEKLFF
TRBV9	many	TRBD1	TRBJ2-3	TGTGCCAGCAGCGCGAGAAGGGGGCCAGATACGCAGTATTTT	CASSARRGPDTQYF
TRBV28	many	TRBD1	TRBJ1-6	TGTGCCAGCAGCTTAGACAGGGCGAGCTCCTATAATTCACCCCTCCACTTT	CASSLDRASSYNSPLHF
TRBV12-3/TRBV12-4	many	TRBD1	TRBJ2-3	TGTGCCAGCAGCGGACAGGGCAGGGATACGCAGTATTTT	CASSGQGRDTQYF
TRBV6-2/TRBV6-3	many	-	TRBJ1-5	TGTGCCAGCAGTCAGTCGTATAGCAATCAGCCCCAGCATTTT	CASSQSYSNQPQHF
TRBV19	many	-	TRBJ2-5	TGTGCCAGTAGTATAGTGAGGCAAGCAGAGACCCAGTACTTC	CASSIVRQAETQYF
TRBV20-1	many	TRBD1	TRBJ1-1	TGCAGTGCTAGACCCAAATACAGGGGTATGAACACTGAAGCTTTCTTT	CSARPKYRGMNTEAFF
TRBV20-1	-	-	TRBJ1-2	TGCAGTGCTAGAGATGAGCGGGGAACCTATGGCTACACCTTC	CSARDERGTYGYTF
TRBV5-1	many	-	TRBJ2-5	TGCGCCAGCAGTCTAACTATGGAGACCCAGTACTTC	CASSLTMETQYF
TRBV20-1	many	TRBD2	TRBJ2-7	TGCAGTGCCCGGGGGGTCTCCTACGAGCAGTACTTC	CSARGVSYEQYF
TRBV3-1	many	TRBD2	TRBJ2-1	TGTGCCAGCAGCCAAGCCTCCGGACTAGCGGAGTACAATGAGCAGTTCTTC	CASSQASGLAEYNEQFF
TRBV5-5	many	-	TRBJ1-5	TGTGCCAGCAGCTCCGAGAATGAGCCCCAGCATTTT	CASSSENEPQHF
TRBV2	many	-	TRBJ2-1	TGTGCCAGCAGTGAACGCGCCAGGGATGATGAGCAGTTCTTC	CASSERARDDEQFF
TRBV11-2	many	TRBD2	TRBJ2-3	TGTGCCAGCAGCTTTGGCAGCGGGGGTCGCACAGATACGCAGTATTTT	CASSFGSGGRTDTQYF
TRBV6-5	-	TRBD1	TRBJ1-2	TGTGCCAGCAGTTACGGGACAGTATACTATGGCTACACCTTC	CASSYGTVYYGYTF